This is a list of T cell receptor beta chains from one sample in a study of post-analysis software for immune sequencing data. MiXCR was run by TCRdb on the PCR reads, yielding one entry per CDR3 protein. The table shows 700,000 to 900,000 distinct CDR3 sequences, with approximately 44% occurring only once. The sample taken for sequencing was blood. The receptors shown here come from a girl between 10 and 17 years old with multiple sclerosis. Both conserved end residues are part of each CDR3. The D gene is left open where the match is weak. Some rows have no size entry. The others give once, few or many, or a class for an expanded clone.

CDR3 length: 17
clone size: once
D gene: TRBD2
V gene: TRBV6-1
J gene: TRBJ2-3
CDR3 protein: CASSEYPPSGSADTQYF
CDR3 DNA: TGTGCCAGCAGTGAATATCCCCCTAGCGGGAGCGCAGATACGCAGTATTTT

CDR3 length: 13
clone size: .
D gene: .
V gene: TRBV29-1
J gene: TRBJ2-3
CDR3 protein: CSAAGLKTDTQYF
CDR3 DNA: TGCAGCGCCGCGGGACTCAAGACAGATACGCAGTATTTT

CDR3 length: 13
clone size: few
D gene: .
V gene: TRBV12-3/TRBV12-4
J gene: TRBJ1-1
CDR3 protein: CASSLQMNTEAFF
CDR3 DNA: TGTGCCAGCAGCCTTCAAATGAACACTGAAGCTTTCTTT

CDR3 length: 12
clone size: .
D gene: TRBD1
V gene: TRBV29-1
J gene: TRBJ2-7
CDR3 protein: CSVVDQGDEQYF
CDR3 DNA: TGCAGCGTTGTGGACCAGGGGGACGAGCAGTACTTC

CDR3 length: 15
clone size: few
D gene: TRBD2
V gene: TRBV15
J gene: TRBJ2-5
CDR3 protein: CATSRDSGRAETQYF
CDR3 DNA: TGTGCCACCAGCAGAGACAGCGGGAGGGCAGAGACCCAGTACTTC

CDR3 length: 11
clone size: .
D gene: .
V gene: TRBV29-1
J gene: TRBJ1-3
CDR3 protein: CSVISGNTIYF
CDR3 DNA: TGCAGCGTCATAAGTGGAAACACCATATATTTT

CDR3 length: 14
clone size: .
D gene: TRBD1
V gene: TRBV20-1
J gene: TRBJ1-1
CDR3 protein: CSAEVVQGAGGAFF
CDR3 DNA: TGCAGTGCCGAGGTCGTCCAGGGGGCAGGTGGGGCTTTCTTT

CDR3 length: 17
clone size: .
D gene: .
V gene: TRBV3-1
J gene: TRBJ1-1
CDR3 protein: CASSQAKGRTSNTEAFF
CDR3 DNA: TGTGCCAGCAGCCAAGCGAAAGGACGGACCTCGAACACTGAAGCTTTCTTT

CDR3 length: 14
clone size: few
D gene: .
V gene: TRBV3-1
J gene: TRBJ2-5
CDR3 protein: CASSQESYQETQYF
CDR3 DNA: TGTGCCAGCAGCCAAGAATCGTACCAAGAGACCCAGTACTTC

CDR3 length: 15
clone size: few
D gene: .
V gene: TRBV10-3
J gene: TRBJ1-1
CDR3 protein: CAIRETGAMNTEAFF
CDR3 DNA: TGCGCCATCAGGGAGACAGGAGCAATGAACACTGAAGCTTTCTTT

CDR3 length: 13
clone size: few
D gene: TRBD1
V gene: TRBV2
J gene: TRBJ1-4
CDR3 protein: CASRDRANEKLFF
CDR3 DNA: TGTGCCAGCAGGGACAGGGCGAATGAAAAACTGTTTTTT

CDR3 length: 15
clone size: once
D gene: TRBD2
V gene: TRBV20-1
J gene: TRBJ2-3
CDR3 protein: CSARASGTSTDTQYF
CDR3 DNA: TGCAGTGCTAGAGCTAGCGGGACTAGCACAGATACGCAGTATTTT

CDR3 length: 13
clone size: .
D gene: .
V gene: TRBV6-1
J gene: TRBJ1-2
CDR3 protein: CASFPTANYGYTF
CDR3 DNA: TGTGCCAGCTTCCCGACAGCTAACTATGGCTACACCTTC

CDR3 length: 15
clone size: few
D gene: .
V gene: TRBV29-1
J gene: TRBJ2-7
CDR3 protein: CSVQMGVDRAYEQYF
CDR3 DNA: TGCAGCGTCCAAATGGGGGTGGACAGAGCCTACGAGCAGTACTTC

CDR3 length: 14
clone size: .
D gene: .
V gene: TRBV7-9
J gene: TRBJ2-1
CDR3 protein: CASSLGFQADEQFF
CDR3 DNA: TGTGCCAGCAGCTTAGGGTTTCAGGCCGATGAGCAGTTCTTC

CDR3 length: 12
clone size: .
D gene: .
V gene: TRBV2
J gene: TRBJ2-1
CDR3 protein: CASSDGVHEQFF
CDR3 DNA: TGTGCCAGCAGTGATGGCGTCCACGAGCAGTTCTTC

CDR3 length: 17
clone size: .
D gene: .
V gene: TRBV12-3/TRBV12-4
J gene: TRBJ2-3
CDR3 protein: CASSFRGLQGAPDTQYF
CDR3 DNA: TGTGCCAGCAGTTTCCGGGGCCTTCAAGGGGCCCCAGATACGCAGTATTTT

CDR3 length: 16
clone size: .
D gene: TRBD1
V gene: TRBV9
J gene: TRBJ1-4
CDR3 protein: CASSLSGRTGYEKLFF
CDR3 DNA: TGTGCCAGCAGCTTGTCCGGCCGGACAGGTTATGAAAAACTGTTTTTT

CDR3 length: 13
clone size: few
D gene: .
V gene: TRBV20-1
J gene: TRBJ2-4
CDR3 protein: CSVFPGPKNIQYF
CDR3 DNA: TGCAGTGTGTTTCCAGGTCCCAAAAACATTCAGTACTTC

CDR3 length: 14
clone size: .
D gene: .
V gene: TRBV12-3/TRBV12-4
J gene: TRBJ2-7
CDR3 protein: CASTPGTKTAEQYF
CDR3 DNA: TGTGCCAGCACCCCTGGGACAAAAACCGCCGAGCAGTACTTC

CDR3 length: 14
clone size: .
D gene: TRBD2
V gene: TRBV12-3/TRBV12-4
J gene: TRBJ2-1
CDR3 protein: CASSEGLAANEQFF
CDR3 DNA: TGTGCCAGCAGCGAGGGACTAGCGGCGAATGAGCAGTTCTTC

CDR3 length: 15
clone size: .
D gene: .
V gene: TRBV7-3
J gene: TRBJ2-7
CDR3 protein: CASSLEGGRSYEQYF
CDR3 DNA: TGTGCCAGCAGCTTAGAAGGGGGGCGGTCCTACGAGCAGTACTTC

CDR3 length: 11
clone size: .
D gene: .
V gene: TRBV29-1
J gene: TRBJ2-7
CDR3 protein: CSVEGYYEQYF
CDR3 DNA: TGCAGCGTTGAAGGGTACTATGAGCAGTACTTC

CDR3 length: 17
clone size: .
D gene: TRBD2
V gene: TRBV10-3
J gene: TRBJ2-2
CDR3 protein: CAISETTSGRRTGELFF
CDR3 DNA: TGTGCCATCAGTGAGACCACTAGCGGGAGGAGAACCGGGGAGCTGTTTTTT

CDR3 length: 16
clone size: few
D gene: TRBD2
V gene: TRBV27
J gene: TRBJ2-4
CDR3 protein: CASSSHGTSAKNIQYF
CDR3 DNA: TGTGCCAGCAGTTCTCACGGGACTAGCGCCAAAAACATTCAGTACTTC

CDR3 length: 16
clone size: .
D gene: .
V gene: TRBV29-1
J gene: TRBJ2-1
CDR3 protein: CSVEGVGLRSYNEQFF
CDR3 DNA: TGCAGCGTTGAAGGGGTGGGGCTCCGGTCCTACAATGAGCAGTTCTTC

CDR3 length: 14
clone size: few
D gene: TRBD1
V gene: TRBV20-1
J gene: TRBJ2-7
CDR3 protein: CSAGPQGVPYEQYF
CDR3 DNA: TGCAGTGCTGGACCACAGGGGGTTCCCTACGAGCAGTACTTC

CDR3 length: 18
clone size: .
D gene: TRBD2
V gene: TRBV7-2
J gene: TRBJ2-1
CDR3 protein: CASSAGLAGGPSYNEQFF
CDR3 DNA: TGTGCCAGCAGCGCGGGACTAGCGGGAGGCCCTTCCTACAATGAGCAGTTCTTC

CDR3 length: 14
clone size: once
D gene: .
V gene: TRBV11-2
J gene: TRBJ2-3
CDR3 protein: CASSSPGHIDTQYF
CDR3 DNA: TGTGCCAGCAGCTCGCCGGGACATATAGATACGCAGTATTTT

CDR3 length: 16
clone size: few
D gene: TRBD1
V gene: TRBV28
J gene: TRBJ2-1
CDR3 protein: CASSHVGTGVYNEQFF
CDR3 DNA: TGTGCCAGCAGTCACGTAGGGACAGGGGTATACAATGAGCAGTTCTTC

CDR3 length: 16
clone size: few
D gene: .
V gene: TRBV11-2
J gene: TRBJ2-7
CDR3 protein: CASSSWGAGVVYEQYF
CDR3 DNA: TGTGCCAGCAGCTCATGGGGAGCAGGGGTGGTCTACGAGCAGTACTTC

CDR3 length: 12
clone size: .
D gene: TRBD1
V gene: TRBV30
J gene: TRBJ1-2
CDR3 protein: CAWEGGEYGYTF
CDR3 DNA: TGTGCCTGGGAAGGGGGCGAGTATGGCTACACCTTC

CDR3 length: 17
clone size: .
D gene: .
V gene: TRBV3-1
J gene: TRBJ2-7
CDR3 protein: CASSQDTSAGPPYEQYF
CDR3 DNA: TGTGCCAGCAGCCAAGATACATCGGCGGGACCCCCCTACGAGCAGTACTTC

CDR3 length: 15
clone size: few
D gene: TRBD2
V gene: TRBV7-3
J gene: TRBJ2-1
CDR3 protein: CASSLKTSGNNEQFF
CDR3 DNA: TGTGCCAGCAGCTTAAAGACTAGCGGGAACAATGAGCAGTTCTTC

CDR3 length: 12
clone size: .
D gene: .
V gene: TRBV20-1
J gene: TRBJ1-4
CDR3 protein: CSASPIGEKLFF
CDR3 DNA: TGCAGTGCATCCCCAATAGGTGAAAAACTGTTTTTT

CDR3 length: 15
clone size: few
D gene: .
V gene: TRBV5-6
J gene: TRBJ2-7
CDR3 protein: CASSRLGVRSYEQYF
CDR3 DNA: TGTGCCAGCAGCAGACTAGGAGTGAGGTCCTACGAGCAGTACTTC

CDR3 length: 12
clone size: once
D gene: .
V gene: TRBV29-1
J gene: TRBJ1-2
CDR3 protein: CSVETAPSGYTF
CDR3 DNA: TGCAGCGTTGAAACGGCTCCTAGTGGCTACACCTTC

CDR3 length: 16
clone size: once
D gene: .
V gene: TRBV27
J gene: TRBJ1-2
CDR3 protein: CASSNNGGTPNYGYTF
CDR3 DNA: TGTGCCAGCAGCAATAATGGCGGGACTCCTAACTATGGCTACACCTTC

CDR3 length: 17
clone size: .
D gene: TRBD2
V gene: TRBV27
J gene: TRBJ2-1
CDR3 protein: CASSPRTSGSVKNEQFF
CDR3 DNA: TGTGCCAGCAGTCCCAGGACTAGCGGGAGTGTTAAGAATGAGCAGTTCTTC

CDR3 length: 14
clone size: .
D gene: .
V gene: TRBV20-1
J gene: TRBJ2-5
CDR3 protein: CSAPLEGQFETQYF
CDR3 DNA: TGCAGTGCTCCTTTGGAGGGACAGTTCGAGACCCAGTACTTC

CDR3 length: 14
clone size: once
D gene: .
V gene: TRBV5-1
J gene: TRBJ1-1
CDR3 protein: CASSLEGVGAEAFF
CDR3 DNA: TGCGCCAGCAGCTTGGAGGGTGTGGGAGCTGAAGCTTTCTTT

CDR3 length: 12
clone size: many
D gene: .
V gene: TRBV12-3/TRBV12-4
J gene: TRBJ1-2
CDR3 protein: CASSSVNYGYTF
CDR3 DNA: TGTGCCAGCAGTTCGGTTAACTATGGCTACACCTTC

CDR3 length: 14
clone size: few
D gene: TRBD1
V gene: TRBV3-1
J gene: TRBJ1-5
CDR3 protein: CASSQDRGHQPQHF
CDR3 DNA: TGTGCCAGCAGCCAAGACAGGGGGCATCAGCCCCAGCATTTT

CDR3 length: 12
clone size: .
D gene: .
V gene: TRBV15
J gene: TRBJ2-7
CDR3 protein: CATRNYSYEQYF
CDR3 DNA: TGTGCCACCCGCAATTACTCCTACGAGCAGTACTTC

CDR3 length: 14
clone size: .
D gene: .
V gene: TRBV2
J gene: TRBJ2-4
CDR3 protein: CASTGGNSKNIQYF
CDR3 DNA: TGTGCCAGCACCGGGGGAAACTCAAAAAACATTCAGTACTTC

CDR3 length: 15
clone size: .
D gene: TRBD2
V gene: TRBV7-9
J gene: TRBJ2-1
CDR3 protein: CASSPLARLADEQFF
CDR3 DNA: TGTGCCAGCAGCCCATTGGCAAGACTAGCGGATGAGCAGTTCTTC

CDR3 length: 13
clone size: .
D gene: TRBD1
V gene: TRBV27
J gene: TRBJ1-2
CDR3 protein: CASGGGQNYGYTF
CDR3 DNA: TGTGCCAGCGGCGGGGGACAGAACTATGGCTACACCTTC

CDR3 length: 15
clone size: .
D gene: TRBD1
V gene: TRBV28
J gene: TRBJ2-7
CDR3 protein: CASSPPGQDTYEQYF
CDR3 DNA: TGTGCCAGCAGCCCCCCGGGACAGGACACCTACGAGCAGTACTTC

CDR3 length: 15
clone size: .
D gene: .
V gene: TRBV18
J gene: TRBJ2-1
CDR3 protein: CASSPAHSSLNEQFF
CDR3 DNA: TGTGCCAGCTCACCAGCACATTCTAGTCTGAATGAGCAGTTCTTC

CDR3 length: 15
clone size: .
D gene: .
V gene: TRBV6-6
J gene: TRBJ2-1
CDR3 protein: CASTRDWRSYDEQFF
CDR3 DNA: TGTGCCAGCACCCGGGACTGGCGCTCCTACGATGAGCAGTTCTTC

CDR3 length: 15
clone size: few
D gene: TRBD1
V gene: TRBV10-3
J gene: TRBJ2-3
CDR3 protein: CAISESDRAPDTQYF
CDR3 DNA: TGTGCCATCAGTGAGTCGGACAGGGCTCCTGATACGCAGTATTTT

CDR3 length: 14
clone size: .
D gene: TRBD2
V gene: TRBV6-6
J gene: TRBJ2-7
CDR3 protein: CASSPGLDKGEQYF
CDR3 DNA: TGTGCCAGCAGTCCTGGACTAGACAAAGGCGAGCAGTACTTC

CDR3 length: 14
clone size: .
D gene: .
V gene: TRBV7-2
J gene: TRBJ1-2
CDR3 protein: CASSPQGTRYGYTF
CDR3 DNA: TGTGCCAGCAGCCCCCAGGGAACCCGGTATGGCTACACCTTC

CDR3 length: 16
clone size: .
D gene: TRBD2
V gene: TRBV12-3/TRBV12-4
J gene: TRBJ2-1
CDR3 protein: CASNLAGKGARNEQFF
CDR3 DNA: TGTGCCAGCAACCTAGCGGGAAAGGGGGCCCGGAATGAGCAGTTCTTC

CDR3 length: 15
clone size: .
D gene: .
V gene: TRBV7-6
J gene: TRBJ2-1
CDR3 protein: CASSSLDLSYNEQFF
CDR3 DNA: TGTGCCAGCAGCTCGCTAGACCTCTCCTACAATGAGCAGTTCTTC

CDR3 length: 15
clone size: few
D gene: TRBD2
V gene: TRBV28
J gene: TRBJ2-5
CDR3 protein: CASSLYASGEETQYF
CDR3 DNA: TGTGCCAGCAGTTTATACGCCAGCGGGGAAGAGACCCAGTACTTC

CDR3 length: 15
clone size: .
D gene: .
V gene: TRBV20-1
J gene: TRBJ1-1
CDR3 protein: CSASLHGQLNTEAFF
CDR3 DNA: TGCAGTGCTAGCCTCCACGGACAATTGAACACTGAAGCTTTCTTT

CDR3 length: 15
clone size: .
D gene: TRBD2
V gene: TRBV20-1
J gene: TRBJ2-5
CDR3 protein: CSARDPLAGAETQYF
CDR3 DNA: TGCAGTGCTAGAGATCCCCTAGCGGGGGCAGAGACCCAGTACTTC

CDR3 length: 15
clone size: .
D gene: .
V gene: TRBV12-3/TRBV12-4
J gene: TRBJ1-2
CDR3 protein: CASKGPIKGYYGYTF
CDR3 DNA: TGCGCCAGCAAGGGACCGATCAAGGGTTACTATGGCTACACCTTC

CDR3 length: 14
clone size: .
D gene: .
V gene: TRBV13
J gene: TRBJ2-7
CDR3 protein: CASNLGGIFYEQYF
CDR3 DNA: TGTGCCAGCAACCTAGGAGGCATCTTCTACGAGCAGTACTTC